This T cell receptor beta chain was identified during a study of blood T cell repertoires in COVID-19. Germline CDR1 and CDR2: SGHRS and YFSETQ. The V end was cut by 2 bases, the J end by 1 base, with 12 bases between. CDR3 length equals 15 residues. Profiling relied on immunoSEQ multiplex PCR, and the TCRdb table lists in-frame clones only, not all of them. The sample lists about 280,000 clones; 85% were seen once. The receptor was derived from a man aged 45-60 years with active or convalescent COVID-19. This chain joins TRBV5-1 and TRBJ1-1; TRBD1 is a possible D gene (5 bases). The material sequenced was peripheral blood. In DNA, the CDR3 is TGCGCCAGCAGCTTTGAAGGGGCCCCGAACACTGAAGCTTTCTTT. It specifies CASSFEGAPNTEAFF.